Included here is one T cell receptor beta chain sequence, with context. Its specificity is unknown. This sample is part of a study of T cell repertoires in cytomegalovirus infection. At the level of the study: Carrying CMV and the relevant HLA type showed in public TCR beta signatures. Whole-study results and caveats: Across the ex vivo response, the dominant clonotypes were HLA-C-restricted CMV-specific TCR beta clonotypes. Cumulated frequencies of public TCR beta families served to identify carriers of CMV plus the relevant HLA.

TCRdb re-analysed the reads in MiXCR, keeping a single row per CDR3 protein. The sample has 600,000 to 800,000 distinct CDR3 sequences; roughly a quarter are singletons. Germline loops: CDR1 MDHEN, CDR2 SYDVKM. The CDR3 consists of 12 residues. V was trimmed by 8 bases and J by 8 bases, leaving 13 bases between them. The sequenced material came from CD8+ T cells from PBMCs. This chain uses TRBV28 with TRBJ2-1; D remains unclear. The clonotype originates from a human donor in good health (CMV status not recorded). Some clones in this sample may be carry-over from other donors' samples. The CDR3 region is CASAPRLDEQFF. CDR3 nucleotide sequence: TGTGCCAGCGCACCTCGCTTAGATGAGCAGTTCTTC.